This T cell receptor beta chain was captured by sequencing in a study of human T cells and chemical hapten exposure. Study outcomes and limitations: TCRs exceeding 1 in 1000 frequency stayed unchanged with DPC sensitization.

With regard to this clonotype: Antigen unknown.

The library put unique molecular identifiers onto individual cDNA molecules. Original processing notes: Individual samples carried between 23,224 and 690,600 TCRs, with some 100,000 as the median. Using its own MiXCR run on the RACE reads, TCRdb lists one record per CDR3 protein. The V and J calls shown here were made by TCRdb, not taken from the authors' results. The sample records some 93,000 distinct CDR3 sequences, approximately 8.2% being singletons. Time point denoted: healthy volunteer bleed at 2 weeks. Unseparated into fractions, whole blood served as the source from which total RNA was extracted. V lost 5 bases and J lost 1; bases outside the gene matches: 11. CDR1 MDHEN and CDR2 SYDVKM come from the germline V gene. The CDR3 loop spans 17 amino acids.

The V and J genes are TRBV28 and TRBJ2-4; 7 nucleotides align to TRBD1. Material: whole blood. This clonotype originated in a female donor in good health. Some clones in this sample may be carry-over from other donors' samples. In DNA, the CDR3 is TGTGCCAGCAGTCCCATTCGACAGGGACCGGCCAAAAACATTCAGTACTTC. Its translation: CASSPIRQGPAKNIQYF.